Listed below are T cell receptor beta chains from one sample, sequenced in a study of human T cells and chemical hapten exposure. TCRdb fed the RACE reads into MiXCR, producing one record per CDR3 protein. The data contain about 93,000 distinct CDR3 sequences, 8.5% of them seen just once; the ten biggest clones take up just over 2.5%. This material consisted of whole blood, taken in connection with sensitization to the hapten diphenylcyclopropenone (DPC). These TCRs come from a man aged 40-49 years with alopecia areata. Some clones in this sample may be carry-over from other donors' samples. Each CDR3 is given without its conserved first and last residue. The D gene is left open where the match is weak. The size of a clone is reported for some rows only, either as once, few or many, or as a class for expanded clones.

clone size: .
CDR3 length: 11
V gene: TRBV3-1
D gene: .
J gene: TRBJ2-1
CDR3 protein: ASSPGLYNEQF

clone size: few
CDR3 length: 13
V gene: TRBV12-3/TRBV12-4
D gene: TRBD2
J gene: TRBJ2-1
CDR3 protein: ASSLSSGSNNEQF

clone size: .
CDR3 length: 14
V gene: TRBV6-5
D gene: TRBD2
J gene: TRBJ2-7
CDR3 protein: ASSYSGTRSSYEQY

clone size: many
CDR3 length: 14
V gene: TRBV4-3
D gene: TRBD2
J gene: TRBJ2-1
CDR3 protein: ASSQERLAGKGEQF

clone size: many
CDR3 length: 13
V gene: TRBV7-2
D gene: TRBD1
J gene: TRBJ2-3
CDR3 protein: ASTSLGQGSDTQY

clone size: few
CDR3 length: 13
V gene: TRBV6-5
D gene: TRBD2
J gene: TRBJ2-1
CDR3 protein: ASSRTSGPYNEQF

clone size: many
CDR3 length: 12
V gene: TRBV4-3
D gene: TRBD1
J gene: TRBJ1-2
CDR3 protein: ASSPSGTGYGYT

clone size: .
CDR3 length: 10
V gene: TRBV12-3/TRBV12-4
D gene: TRBD1
J gene: TRBJ2-3
CDR3 protein: ASSRDRVAQY

clone size: many
CDR3 length: 11
V gene: TRBV7-9
D gene: .
J gene: TRBJ1-1
CDR3 protein: ASSSAGRSEAF

clone size: many
CDR3 length: 12
V gene: TRBV12-3/TRBV12-4
D gene: .
J gene: TRBJ1-5
CDR3 protein: ASSLYGRSQPQH

clone size: many
CDR3 length: 16
V gene: TRBV28
D gene: TRBD2
J gene: TRBJ2-3
CDR3 protein: ASSSRQSGRGLTDTQY

clone size: many
CDR3 length: 10
V gene: TRBV29-1
D gene: .
J gene: TRBJ1-1
CDR3 protein: SVGEAGFEAF

clone size: many
CDR3 length: 11
V gene: TRBV7-2
D gene: .
J gene: TRBJ1-4
CDR3 protein: ASSLTTNEKLF

clone size: .
CDR3 length: 12
V gene: TRBV2
D gene: .
J gene: TRBJ1-1
CDR3 protein: ASSERSMNTEAF

clone size: .
CDR3 length: 14
V gene: TRBV5-1
D gene: TRBD1
J gene: TRBJ2-5
CDR3 protein: ASSLDTGGPQETQY

clone size: many
CDR3 length: 11
V gene: TRBV20-1
D gene: .
J gene: TRBJ1-2
CDR3 protein: SARPAKNYGYT

clone size: .
CDR3 length: 13
V gene: TRBV20-1
D gene: TRBD2
J gene: TRBJ2-5
CDR3 protein: SAKALAGYLQTQY

clone size: many
CDR3 length: 12
V gene: TRBV4-3
D gene: TRBD2
J gene: TRBJ2-5
CDR3 protein: ASSLAGVSETQY

clone size: few
CDR3 length: 12
V gene: TRBV27
D gene: .
J gene: TRBJ2-2
CDR3 protein: ASTGHANTGELF

clone size: many
CDR3 length: 13
V gene: TRBV9
D gene: .
J gene: TRBJ1-4
CDR3 protein: ASSPQSAANEKLF

clone size: .
CDR3 length: 12
V gene: TRBV6-2/TRBV6-3
D gene: .
J gene: TRBJ2-2
CDR3 protein: ASSYGTGTGELF

clone size: few
CDR3 length: 13
V gene: TRBV2
D gene: TRBD2
J gene: TRBJ2-1
CDR3 protein: ASSDSGRAHNEQF

clone size: .
CDR3 length: 14
V gene: TRBV24-1
D gene: .
J gene: TRBJ2-5
CDR3 protein: ATSDPTDRRKETQY

clone size: .
CDR3 length: 16
V gene: TRBV9
D gene: TRBD2
J gene: TRBJ2-1
CDR3 protein: ASSVGLAGVVVYNEQF

clone size: few
CDR3 length: 15
V gene: TRBV5-5
D gene: TRBD2
J gene: TRBJ2-3
CDR3 protein: ASSLGLAGSLQDTQY

clone size: many
CDR3 length: 12
V gene: TRBV29-1
D gene: TRBD1
J gene: TRBJ1-5
CDR3 protein: SVVGQGEGQPQH

clone size: few
CDR3 length: 13
V gene: TRBV6-5
D gene: .
J gene: TRBJ2-7
CDR3 protein: ASFPSSGYSYEQY

clone size: .
CDR3 length: 14
V gene: TRBV6-5
D gene: .
J gene: TRBJ1-1
CDR3 protein: ASSSADPVKNTEAF

clone size: .
CDR3 length: 10
V gene: TRBV6-2/TRBV6-3
D gene: TRBD1
J gene: TRBJ2-7
CDR3 protein: ASRQGVYEQY

clone size: many
CDR3 length: 17
V gene: TRBV6-2/TRBV6-3
D gene: TRBD1
J gene: TRBJ2-6
CDR3 protein: ASSYSRTGTYSGANVLT

clone size: .
CDR3 length: 14
V gene: TRBV3-1
D gene: TRBD1
J gene: TRBJ1-2
CDR3 protein: ASSQAMGQGTYGYT

clone size: many
CDR3 length: 12
V gene: TRBV27
D gene: .
J gene: TRBJ1-2
CDR3 protein: ASGTSLTNYGYT

clone size: .
CDR3 length: 14
V gene: TRBV3-1
D gene: TRBD2
J gene: TRBJ2-1
CDR3 protein: ASSLTGGTSGNEEF

clone size: few
CDR3 length: 12
V gene: TRBV18
D gene: .
J gene: TRBJ2-5
CDR3 protein: ASSPRQVQETQY

clone size: .
CDR3 length: 16
V gene: TRBV19
D gene: TRBD2
J gene: TRBJ2-1
CDR3 protein: ASSIPSRRREGRGEQF

clone size: many
CDR3 length: 14
V gene: TRBV3-1
D gene: TRBD2
J gene: TRBJ2-1
CDR3 protein: ASSQGLAGGFNEQF

clone size: .
CDR3 length: 12
V gene: TRBV29-1
D gene: .
J gene: TRBJ2-1
CDR3 protein: SVDFAGLHNEQF

clone size: few
CDR3 length: 13
V gene: TRBV14
D gene: TRBD2
J gene: TRBJ2-5
CDR3 protein: ASSLPGTTSVTQY

clone size: .
CDR3 length: 14
V gene: TRBV7-2
D gene: .
J gene: TRBJ1-1
CDR3 protein: ASSLAPGGPGTEAF

clone size: few
CDR3 length: 10
V gene: TRBV30
D gene: .
J gene: TRBJ1-2
CDR3 protein: AWRDSGYGYT

clone size: many
CDR3 length: 12
V gene: TRBV20-1
D gene: TRBD1
J gene: TRBJ2-3
CDR3 protein: SAPGQGPTDTQY

clone size: many
CDR3 length: 13
V gene: TRBV7-2
D gene: .
J gene: TRBJ1-5
CDR3 protein: ASSLFNSPNQPQH